This TCR beta chain originates from a study of response to subunit inactivated influenza vaccine. CDR1 is SGHRS, CDR2 YFSETQ, per germline. This CDR3 is built from 15 residues. TCRdb reprocessed the RT-PCR reads with MiXCR, giving one entry per CDR3 protein. The profile shows 500,000 to 600,000 distinct CDR3 sequences, around 11% of them singletons. To note about this clonotype: The junction shows a germline mismatch at one end, possibly a read error.

This sample was also put to use in a study of T cells expressing NK-cell markers. This second report adds: UMIs accompanied the 5'RACE template switching by which TCR beta cDNA was made. Sequenced donors, eight in total, included seven who were HCMV-seropositive and one who was seronegative. NKG2C+ dominant clonotypes from several donors made up roughly 1.0-7.0% of CD8+ T cells.

The sample was PBMCs from blood, taken on the day of vaccination. The receptor's source is a man in his fifties who received an inactivated influenza vaccine. The chain carries TRBV5-1 and TRBJ2-2; TRBD2 might be the D (6 bases). CDR3 sequence reads: CASSLEGLNTGQLFF. CDR3 nucleotide sequence: TGCGCCAGCAGCTTGGAGGGACTGAACACCGGGCAGCTGTTTTTT.